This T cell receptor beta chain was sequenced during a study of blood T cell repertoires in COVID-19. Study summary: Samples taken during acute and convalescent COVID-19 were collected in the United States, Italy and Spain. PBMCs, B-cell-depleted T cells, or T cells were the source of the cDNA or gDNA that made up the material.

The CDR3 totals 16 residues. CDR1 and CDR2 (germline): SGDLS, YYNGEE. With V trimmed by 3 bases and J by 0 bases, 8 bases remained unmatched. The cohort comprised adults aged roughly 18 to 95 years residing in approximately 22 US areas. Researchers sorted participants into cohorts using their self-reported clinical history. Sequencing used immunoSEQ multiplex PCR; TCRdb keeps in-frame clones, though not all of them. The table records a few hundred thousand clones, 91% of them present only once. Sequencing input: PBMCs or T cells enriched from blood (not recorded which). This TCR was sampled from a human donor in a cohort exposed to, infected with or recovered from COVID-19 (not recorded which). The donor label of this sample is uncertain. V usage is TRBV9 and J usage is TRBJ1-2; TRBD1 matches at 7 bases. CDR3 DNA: TGTGCCAGCAGCGGCCGACAGGGATTGTCTAACTATGGCTACACCTTC. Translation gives CASSGRQGLSNYGYTF.